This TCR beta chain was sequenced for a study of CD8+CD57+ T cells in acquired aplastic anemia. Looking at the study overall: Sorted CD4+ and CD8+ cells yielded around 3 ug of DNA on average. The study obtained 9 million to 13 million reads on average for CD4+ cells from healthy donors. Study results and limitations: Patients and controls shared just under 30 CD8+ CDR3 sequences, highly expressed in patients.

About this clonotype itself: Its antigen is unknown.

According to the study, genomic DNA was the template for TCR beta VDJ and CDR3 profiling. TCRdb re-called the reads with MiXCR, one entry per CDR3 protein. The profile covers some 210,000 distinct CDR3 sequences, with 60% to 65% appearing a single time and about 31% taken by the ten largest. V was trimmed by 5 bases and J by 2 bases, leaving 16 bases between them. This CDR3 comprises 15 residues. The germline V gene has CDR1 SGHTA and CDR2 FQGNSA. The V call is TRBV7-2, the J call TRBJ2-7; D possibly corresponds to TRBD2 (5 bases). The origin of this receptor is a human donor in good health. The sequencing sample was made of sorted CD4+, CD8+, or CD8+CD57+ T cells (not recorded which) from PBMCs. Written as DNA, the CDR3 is TGTGCCAGCAGCCTTCGAACAGCGGCGACCTACGAGCAGTACTTC. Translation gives CASSLRTAATYEQYF.